This is a list of T cell receptor beta chains from one sample in a study of regulatory T cells in long-lasting Graves disease. TCRdb re-called the multiplex PCR reads through MiXCR, storing one row per CDR3 protein. The data hold a few hundred thousand distinct CDR3 sequences, with over 9.5% observed a single time. This sample was shared with a second study, whose subject was T cells in Graves' hyperthyroidism and ophthalmopathy.

The material sequenced was peripheral blood mononuclear cells (PBMCs), taken at new diagnosis, from a patient treated with antithyroid drugs. These receptors were collected from a woman between 18 and 29 years old with Graves disease. Both conserved end residues are part of each CDR3.

v_gene	j_gene	CDR3aa
TRBV19	TRBJ1-2	CASSSGTVYRSDGYTF
TRBV7-2	TRBJ1-4	CASSARDRGGEKLFF
TRBV7-2	TRBJ2-7	CASSKSSGINEQYF
TRBV7-6	TRBJ1-1	CASSARQNTEAFF
TRBV7-9	TRBJ2-4	CASSPQENIQYF
TRBV20-1	TRBJ1-1	CSARSYTEAFF
TRBV10-3	TRBJ2-2	CAITEREPSIGELFF
TRBV3-1	TRBJ2-1	CASSQDGVGPYNEQFF
TRBV29-1	TRBJ2-3	CSVEPQGAVPTDTQYF
TRBV2	TRBJ2-1	CASRTGTGSYNEQFF
TRBV12-3/TRBV12-4	TRBJ2-5	CASSPGLPTQETQYF
TRBV6-5	TRBJ2-2	CASSYSAPSASSGELFF
TRBV19	TRBJ1-3	CASSMSGILSGNTIYF
TRBV5-1	TRBJ2-3	CASSLEASGGTDTQYF
TRBV20-1	TRBJ2-5	CSARTIHGLDQETQYF
TRBV7-9	TRBJ1-5	CASSSDSNQPQHF
TRBV7-6	TRBJ2-3	CASSLYAGVADTQYF
TRBV12-3/TRBV12-4	TRBJ2-7	CASSLWGLADPYEQYF
TRBV2	TRBJ2-1	CASTQSKQLSYNEQFF
TRBV24-1	TRBJ1-2	CAPSDPGQGDYGYTF
TRBV6-2/TRBV6-3	TRBJ1-1	CASRFGGLNTEAFF
TRBV20-1	TRBJ2-1	CSGHIGADRYNEQFF
TRBV12-3/TRBV12-4	TRBJ2-5	CASSLMLGLGRRETQYF
TRBV18	TRBJ1-5	CASSPIGSYSNQPQHF
TRBV25-1	TRBJ2-2	CASSDAWGTGAGTGELFF
TRBV2	TRBJ2-3	CATGEVSDTQYF